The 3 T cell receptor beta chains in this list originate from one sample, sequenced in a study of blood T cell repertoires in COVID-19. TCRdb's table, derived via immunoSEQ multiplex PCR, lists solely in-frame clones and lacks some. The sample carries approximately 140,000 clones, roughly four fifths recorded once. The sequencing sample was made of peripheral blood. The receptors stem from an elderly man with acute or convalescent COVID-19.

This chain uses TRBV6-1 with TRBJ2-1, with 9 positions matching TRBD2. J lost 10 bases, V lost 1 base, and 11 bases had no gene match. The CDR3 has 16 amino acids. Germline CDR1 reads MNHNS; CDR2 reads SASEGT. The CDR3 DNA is TGTGCCAGCAGTGAAGTTGAAAGCGGGGGGAAAGAAGAGCAGTTCTTC. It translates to CASSEVESGGKEEQFF.

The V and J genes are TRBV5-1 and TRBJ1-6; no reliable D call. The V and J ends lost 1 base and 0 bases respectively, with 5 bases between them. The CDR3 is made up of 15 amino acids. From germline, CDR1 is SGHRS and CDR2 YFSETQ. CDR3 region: CASSLLSSYNSPLHF. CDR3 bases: TGCGCCAGCAGCTTGCTAAGCTCCTATAATTCACCCCTCCACTTT. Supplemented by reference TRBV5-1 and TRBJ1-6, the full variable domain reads KAGVTQTPRYLIKTRGQQVTLSCSPISGHRSVSWYQQTPGQGLQFLFEYFSETQRNKGNFPGRFSGRQFSNSRSEMNVSTLELGDSALYLCASSLLSSYNSPLHFGNGTRLTVT.

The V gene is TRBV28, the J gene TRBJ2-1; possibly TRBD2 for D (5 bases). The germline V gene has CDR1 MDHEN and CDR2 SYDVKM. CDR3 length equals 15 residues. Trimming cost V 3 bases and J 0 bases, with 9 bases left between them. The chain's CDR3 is CASSFRGSSYNEQFF. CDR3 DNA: TGTGCCAGCAGTTTCCGAGGGAGCTCCTACAATGAGCAGTTCTTC.